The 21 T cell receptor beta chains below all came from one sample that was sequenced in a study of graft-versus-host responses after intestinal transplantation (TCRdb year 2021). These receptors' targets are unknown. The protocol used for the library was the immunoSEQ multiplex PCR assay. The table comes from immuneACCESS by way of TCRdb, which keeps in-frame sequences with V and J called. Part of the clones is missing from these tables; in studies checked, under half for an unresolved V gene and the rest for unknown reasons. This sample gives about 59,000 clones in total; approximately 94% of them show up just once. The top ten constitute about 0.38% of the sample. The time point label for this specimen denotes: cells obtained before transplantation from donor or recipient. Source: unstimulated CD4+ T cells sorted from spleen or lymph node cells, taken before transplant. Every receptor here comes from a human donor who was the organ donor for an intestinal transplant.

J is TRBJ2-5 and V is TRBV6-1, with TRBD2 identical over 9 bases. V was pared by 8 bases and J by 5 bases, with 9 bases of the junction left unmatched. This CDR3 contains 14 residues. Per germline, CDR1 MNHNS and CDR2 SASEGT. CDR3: CASLRRGGRETQYF. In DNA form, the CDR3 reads TGTGCCAGCCTGCGGCGGGGGGGCAGGGAGACCCAGTACTTC.

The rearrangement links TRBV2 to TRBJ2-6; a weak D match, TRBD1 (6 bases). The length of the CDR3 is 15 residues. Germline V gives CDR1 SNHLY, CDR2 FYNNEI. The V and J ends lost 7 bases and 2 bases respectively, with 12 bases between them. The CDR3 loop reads CASILRQAGANVLTF. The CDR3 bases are TGTGCCAGCATTCTTCGACAGGCTGGGGCCAACGTCCTGACTTTC.

CDR3 sequence reads: CASSLEGGSYNEQFF. The DNA of the CDR3 is TGCGCCAGCAGCTTGGAAGGGGGGAGCTACAATGAGCAGTTCTTC. The genes are TRBV5-1 and TRBJ2-1; D possibly uses TRBD1 or TRBD2 (6 bases each). The CDR3 runs to 15 residues. V was shortened by 0 bases and J by 3 bases, with 10 bases between the two germline ends. Germline V gives CDR1 SGHRS, CDR2 YFSETQ.

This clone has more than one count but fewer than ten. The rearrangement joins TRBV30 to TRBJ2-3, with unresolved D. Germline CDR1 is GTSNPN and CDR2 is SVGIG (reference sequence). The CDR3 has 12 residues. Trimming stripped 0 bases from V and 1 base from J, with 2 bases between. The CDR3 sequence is CAWSVRTDTQYF. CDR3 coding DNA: TGTGCCTGGAGTGTCCGCACAGATACGCAGTATTTT. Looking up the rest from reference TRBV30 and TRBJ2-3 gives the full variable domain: SQTIHQWPATLVQPVGSPLSLECTVEGTSNPNLYWYRQAAGRGLQLLFYSVGIGQISSEVPQNLSASRPQDRQFILSSKKLLLSDSGFYLCAWSVRTDTQYFGPGTRLTVL.

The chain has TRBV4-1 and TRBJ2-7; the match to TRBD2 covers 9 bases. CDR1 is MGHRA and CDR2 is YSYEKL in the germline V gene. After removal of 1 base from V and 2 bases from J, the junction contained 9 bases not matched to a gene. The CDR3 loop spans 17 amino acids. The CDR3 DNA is TGCGCCAGCAGCCAAGTCGCCCTAGCGGGGACTACCTACGAGCAGTACTTC. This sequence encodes CASSQVALAGTTYEQYF.

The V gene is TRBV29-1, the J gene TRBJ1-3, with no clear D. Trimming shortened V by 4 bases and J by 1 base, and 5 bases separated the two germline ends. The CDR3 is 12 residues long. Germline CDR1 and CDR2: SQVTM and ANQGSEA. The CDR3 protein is CSVGWSGNTIYF. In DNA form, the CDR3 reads TGCAGCGTTGGGTGGTCTGGAAACACCATATATTTT.

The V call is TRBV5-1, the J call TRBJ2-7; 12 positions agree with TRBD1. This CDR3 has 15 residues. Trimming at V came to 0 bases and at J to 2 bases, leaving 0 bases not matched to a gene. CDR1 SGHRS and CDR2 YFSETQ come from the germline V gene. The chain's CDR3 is CASSLGDRGPYEQYF. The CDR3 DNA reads TGCGCCAGCAGCTTGGGGGACAGGGGGCCCTACGAGCAGTACTTC.

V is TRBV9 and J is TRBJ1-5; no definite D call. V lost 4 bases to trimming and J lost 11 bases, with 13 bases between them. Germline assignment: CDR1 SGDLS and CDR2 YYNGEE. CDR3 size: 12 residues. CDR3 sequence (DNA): TGTGCCAGCAGCCCCAGACCTTTCACCCAGCATTTT. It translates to CASSPRPFTQHF.

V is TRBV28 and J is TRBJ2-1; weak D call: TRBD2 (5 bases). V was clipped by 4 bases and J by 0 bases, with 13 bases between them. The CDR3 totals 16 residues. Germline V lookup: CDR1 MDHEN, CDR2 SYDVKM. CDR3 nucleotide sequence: TGTGCCAGCAGTTCGTTTGGACTCCCCTCCTACAATGAGCAGTTCTTC. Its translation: CASSSFGLPSYNEQFF. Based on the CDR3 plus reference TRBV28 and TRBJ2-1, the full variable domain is DVKVTQSSRYLVKRTGEKVFLECVQDMDHENMFWYRQDPGLGLRLIYFSYDVKMKEKGDIPEGYSVSREKKERFSLILESASTNQTSMYLCASSSFGLPSYNEQFFGPGTRLTVL.

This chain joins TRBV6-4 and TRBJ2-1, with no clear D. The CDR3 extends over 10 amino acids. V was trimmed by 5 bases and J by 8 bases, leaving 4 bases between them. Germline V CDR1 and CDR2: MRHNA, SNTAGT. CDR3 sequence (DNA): TGTGCCAGCAGTTGGCATGAGCAGTTCTTC. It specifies CASSWHEQFF.

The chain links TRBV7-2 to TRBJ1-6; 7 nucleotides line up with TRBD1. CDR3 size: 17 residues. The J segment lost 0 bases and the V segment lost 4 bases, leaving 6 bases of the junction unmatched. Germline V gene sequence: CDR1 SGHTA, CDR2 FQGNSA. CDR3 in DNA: TGTGCCAGCAGCTCCGGGACAGCCCACTCCTATAATTCACCCCTCCACTTT. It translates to CASSSGTAHSYNSPLHF. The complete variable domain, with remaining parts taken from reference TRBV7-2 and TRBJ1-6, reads GAGVSQSPSNKVTEKGKDVELRCDPISGHTALYWYRQSLGQGLEFLIYFQGNSAPDKSGLPSDRFSAERTGGSVSTLTIQRTQQEDSAVYLCASSSGTAHSYNSPLHFGNGTRLTVT.

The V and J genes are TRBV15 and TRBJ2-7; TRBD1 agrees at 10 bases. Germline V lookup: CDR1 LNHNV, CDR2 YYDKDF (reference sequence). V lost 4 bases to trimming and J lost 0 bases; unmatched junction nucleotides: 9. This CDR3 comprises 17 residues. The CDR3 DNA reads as TGTGCCACCAGCACGGGGACAGGGGCTCCTAGCTCCTACGAGCAGTACTTC. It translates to CATSTGTGAPSSYEQYF. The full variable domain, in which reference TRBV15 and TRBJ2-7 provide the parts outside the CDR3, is DAMVIQNPRYQVTQFGKPVTLSCSQTLNHNVMYWYQQKSSQAPKLLFHYYDKDFNNEADTPDNFQSRRPNTSFCFLDIRSPGLGDTAMYLCATSTGTGAPSSYEQYFGPGTRLTVT.

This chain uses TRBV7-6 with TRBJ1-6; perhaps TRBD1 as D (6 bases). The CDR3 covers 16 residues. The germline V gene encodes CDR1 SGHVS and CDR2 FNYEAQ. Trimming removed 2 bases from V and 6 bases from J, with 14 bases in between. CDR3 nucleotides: TGTGCCAGCAGCTTATCGACCAGGGGATCTAATTCACCCCTCCACTTT. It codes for CASSLSTRGSNSPLHF.

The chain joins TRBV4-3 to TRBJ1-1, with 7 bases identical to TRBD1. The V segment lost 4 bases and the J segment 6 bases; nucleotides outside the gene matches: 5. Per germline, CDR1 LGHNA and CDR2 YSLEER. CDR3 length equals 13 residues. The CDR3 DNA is TGCGCCAGCAGCCGAACAGGGGCCTCTGAAGCTTTCTTT. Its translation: CASSRTGASEAFF.

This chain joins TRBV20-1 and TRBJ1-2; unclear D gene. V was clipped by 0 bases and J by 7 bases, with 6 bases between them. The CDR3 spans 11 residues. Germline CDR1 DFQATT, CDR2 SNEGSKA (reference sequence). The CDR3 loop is CSARDRPGYTF. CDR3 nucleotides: TGCAGTGCTAGAGATCGTCCTGGCTACACCTTC.

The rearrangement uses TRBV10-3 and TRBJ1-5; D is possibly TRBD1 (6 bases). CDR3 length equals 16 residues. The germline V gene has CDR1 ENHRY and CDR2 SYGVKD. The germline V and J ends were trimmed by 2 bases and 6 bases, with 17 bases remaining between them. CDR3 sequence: CAISEKGGAGSQPQHF. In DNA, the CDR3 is TGTGCCATCAGTGAGAAGGGGGGCGCCGGTAGTCAGCCCCAGCATTTT.

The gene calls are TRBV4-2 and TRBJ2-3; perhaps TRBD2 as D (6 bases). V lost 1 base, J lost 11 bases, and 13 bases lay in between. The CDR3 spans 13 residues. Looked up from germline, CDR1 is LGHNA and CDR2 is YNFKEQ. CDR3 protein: CASSQAQRVLQYF. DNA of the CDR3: TGTGCCAGCAGCCAAGCCCAGCGGGTACTGCAGTATTTT.

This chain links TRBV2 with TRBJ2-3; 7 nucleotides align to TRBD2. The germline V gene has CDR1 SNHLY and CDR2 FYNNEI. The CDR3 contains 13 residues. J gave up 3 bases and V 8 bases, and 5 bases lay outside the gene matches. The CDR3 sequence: CASHLAATDTQYF. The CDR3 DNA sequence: TGTGCCAGCCATCTAGCGGCTACAGATACGCAGTATTTT.

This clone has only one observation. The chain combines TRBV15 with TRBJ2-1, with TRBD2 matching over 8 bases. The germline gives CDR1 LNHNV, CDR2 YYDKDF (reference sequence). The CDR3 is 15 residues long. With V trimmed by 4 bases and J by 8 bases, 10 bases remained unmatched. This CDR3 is CATSMNTGGPDEQFF. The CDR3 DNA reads TGTGCCACCAGCATGAACACGGGGGGGCCAGATGAGCAGTTCTTC.

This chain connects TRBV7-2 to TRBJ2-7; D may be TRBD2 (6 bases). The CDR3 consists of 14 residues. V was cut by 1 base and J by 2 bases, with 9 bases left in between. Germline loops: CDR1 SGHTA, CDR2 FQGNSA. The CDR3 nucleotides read TGTGCCAGCAGCTTAGGGGGGGAGACCTACGAGCAGTACTTC. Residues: CASSLGGETYEQYF.

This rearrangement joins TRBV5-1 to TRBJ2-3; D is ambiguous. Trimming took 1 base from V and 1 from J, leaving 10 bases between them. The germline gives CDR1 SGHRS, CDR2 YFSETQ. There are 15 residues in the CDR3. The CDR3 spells CASSLNYPRTDTQYF. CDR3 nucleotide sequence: TGCGCCAGCAGCTTGAACTACCCCCGCACAGATACGCAGTATTTT. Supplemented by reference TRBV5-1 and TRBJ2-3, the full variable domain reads KAGVTQTPRYLIKTRGQQVTLSCSPISGHRSVSWYQQTPGQGLQFLFEYFSETQRNKGNFPGRFSGRQFSNSRSEMNVSTLELGDSALYLCASSLNYPRTDTQYFGPGTRLTVL.